Following are 32 T cell receptor beta chains from one sample sequenced in a study of Ad26.COV2.S vaccination and SARS-CoV-2 variants. Treatment given: around 19 received Ad26.COV2.S at low or high dose, single or two shots; about 5 received placebo; per-sample allocation not given. The study sampled participants on day 63 after the first vaccine or placebo injection. Clones were sequenced by immunoSEQ multiplex PCR, and TCRdb holds only the in-frame ones, with some missing. Of some 340,000 clones in the sample, approximately 86% were seen once. The sequences come from peripheral blood, collected in a trial of Ad26.COV2.S vaccine versus placebo. These receptors all come from a person between 18 and 59 years old who received the Ad26.COV2.S COVID-19 vaccine or a placebo.

This clone has just a few counts. This chain connects TRBV7-6 to TRBJ1-2; D remains unclear. The V gene's germline CDR1 is SGHVS and CDR2 FNYEAQ. This CDR3 is built from 13 residues. Trimming cost V 5 bases and J 4 bases, with 11 bases left between them. The CDR3, as DNA: TGTGCCAGCAGCGCCCGGGCCGGCTATGGCTACACCTTC. It codes for CASSARAGYGYTF.

V usage is TRBV6-5 and J usage is TRBJ1-4; perhaps TRBD1 as D (6 bases). With 2 bases removed from V and 7 bases from J, the gap between germline ends came to 11 bases. This CDR3 has 14 amino acids. CDR1 MNHEY and CDR2 SVGAGI come from the germline V gene. DNA for the CDR3: TGTGCCAGCAGTTACCAGTACAGGGCTGAAAAACTGTTTTTT. Translating gives CASSYQYRAEKLFF.

The CDR3 sequence: CASSYRNTEAFF. CDR3 nucleotide sequence: TGTGCCAGCAGTTATCGGAACACTGAAGCTTTCTTT. V and J are TRBV12-3 or TRBV12-4 and TRBJ1-1; unclear D gene. Trimming removed 4 bases at V and 1 base at J, with 4 bases between. The CDR3 contains 12 residues.

This clone was recorded once. V usage is TRBV11-1 and J usage is TRBJ2-1; TRBD2 agrees at 9 bases. The V segment lost 1 base and the J segment 3 bases; nucleotides outside the gene matches: 1. Germline CDR1 is SGHAT and CDR2 is FQDESV (reference sequence). This CDR3 has 15 residues. CDR3 sequence: CASSLGAGGYNEQFF. As DNA, the CDR3 is TGTGCCAGCAGCTTAGGAGCGGGGGGCTACAATGAGCAGTTCTTC. The complete variable domain, with remaining parts taken from reference TRBV11-1 and TRBJ2-1, reads EAEVAQSPRYKITEKSQAVAFWCDPISGHATLYWYRQILGQGPELLVQFQDESVVDDSQLPKDRFSAERLKGVDSTLKIQPAELGDSAMYLCASSLGAGGYNEQFFGPGTRLTVL.

In DNA form, the CDR3 reads TGCGCCAGCAGTGAGTCCTGGGACAGGGTCTTCTTAGATCAGCCCCAGCATTTT. This gives the protein CASSESWDRVFLDQPQHF. The gene calls are TRBV10-1 and TRBJ1-5; 9 bases map to TRBD1. The CDR3 is 18 amino acids. Trimming took 0 bases from V and 5 from J; bases not matched to a gene: 11. Germline-derived CDR1 and CDR2 are WNHNN and SYGVQD (reference sequence).

This chain joins TRBV9 and TRBJ1-2; D not resolved. The CDR3 loop spans 12 amino acids. The germline V and J ends were trimmed by 0 bases and 10 bases, with 10 bases remaining between them. Per the germline V gene, CDR1 is SGDLS and CDR2 is YYNGEE. The CDR3 region has the DNA TGTGCCAGCAGCGTAGAAAGAGGTACCTACACCTTC. Amino acids: CASSVERGTYTF. Full variable domain (remainder filled in from reference TRBV9 and TRBJ1-2): DSGVTQTPKHLITATGQRVTLRCSPRSGDLSVYWYQQSLDQGLQFLIQYYNGEERAKGNILERFSAQQFPDLHSELNLSSLELGDSALYFCASSVERGTYTFGSGTRLTVV.

CDR3 nucleotides: TGTGCCAGCAGTTTATCGCTGCGGGTAGATACGCAGTATTTT. It yields the protein CASSLSLRVDTQYF. V gene TRBV27 combines with J gene TRBJ2-3; the D gene is possibly TRBD2 (5 bases). V was clipped by 0 bases and J by 5 bases, with 9 bases between them. Germline CDR1 MNHEY, CDR2 SMNVEV (reference sequence). The CDR3 contains 14 residues.

This sequence joins TRBV5-4 and TRBJ2-2; D is undetermined. CDR3 length: 12 amino acids. Trimming left V 0 bases short and J 3 bases short, with 0 bases between. Germline CDR1 SGHNT, CDR2 YYREEE (reference sequence). The CDR3 loop reads CASSLDTGELFF. As DNA, the CDR3 is TGTGCCAGCAGCTTGGACACCGGGGAGCTGTTTTTT.

The chain carries TRBV27 and TRBJ1-2; maybe TRBD1 (5 bases). The V gene lost 6 bases and the J gene lost 0 bases, with 8 bases spanning the gap. CDR1 and CDR2 (germline): MNHEY, SMNVEV (reference sequence). CDR3 size: 13 residues. As DNA, the CDR3 is TGTGCCAGCAGCTTCAGGGCTAACTATGGCTACACCTTC. Its protein is CASSFRANYGYTF.

The V gene is TRBV7-3, the J gene TRBJ2-4; TRBD1 or TRBD2 may be the D gene (5 bases each). The CDR3 runs to 13 residues. The germline CDR1 and CDR2 sequences are SGHTA and FQGTGA. Trimming removed 2 bases at V and 9 bases at J, with 11 bases between. CDR3 sequence reads: CASSLGGTGIQYF. The CDR3, as DNA: TGTGCCAGCAGCTTAGGTGGGACCGGCATTCAGTACTTC.

As for this clone: In the same sample, other DNA sequences code for this CDR3. The chain couples TRBV30 to TRBJ2-7; TRBD2 agrees at 9 bases. The CDR3 totals 14 residues. The germline gives CDR1 GTSNPN, CDR2 SVGIG (reference sequence). V dropped 2 bases and J dropped 2; count of bases not matched to a gene: 4. The CDR3 DNA follows: TGTGCCTGGAGTACGGGCGGGGGGGCCTACGAGCAGTACTTC. This gives the protein CAWSTGGGAYEQYF.

In its sample, this clone was seen once. The gene calls are TRBV13 and TRBJ2-2, with D perhaps being TRBD1 or TRBD2 (6 bases each). Germline V lookup: CDR1 PRHDT, CDR2 FYEKMQ (reference sequence). The CDR3 loop spans 16 amino acids. V shed 10 bases and J shed 1 base, with 19 bases lying between them. In DNA, the CDR3 is TGTGCCATCCCATTCGAGGGGGGATGGAACACCGGGGAGCTGTTTTTT. Amino acid sequence: CAIPFEGGWNTGELFF. Using reference TRBV13 and TRBJ2-2 for the parts outside the CDR3, the full variable domain is AAGVIQSPRHLIKEKRETATLKCYPIPRHDTVYWYQQGPGQDPQFLISFYEKMQSDKGSIPDRFSAQQFSDYHSELNMSSLELGDSALYFCAIPFEGGWNTGELFFGEGSRLTVL.

This chain links TRBV2 with TRBJ2-7, with D perhaps matching TRBD2 (7 bases). Germline assignment: CDR1 SNHLY and CDR2 FYNNEI. There are 14 residues in the CDR3. Trimming pared 3 bases from V and 4 bases from J, leaving 13 bases between. The CDR3 sequence is CASSDGGHQYEQYF. In DNA, the CDR3 is TGTGCCAGCAGTGACGGGGGGCATCAATACGAGCAGTACTTC. The full variable domain, in which reference TRBV2 and TRBJ2-7 provide the parts outside the CDR3, is EPEVTQTPSHQVTQMGQEVILRCVPISNHLYFYWYRQILGQKVEFLVSFYNNEISEKSEIFDDQFSVERPDGSNFTLKIRSTKLEDSAMYFCASSDGGHQYEQYFGPGTRLTVT.

The V gene is TRBV3-1 (or the pseudogene TRBV3-2), the J gene TRBJ2-5; D is possibly TRBD2 (5 bases). V was pared by 4 bases and J by 5 bases, with 17 bases between. Germline lookup yields CDR1 LGHDT and CDR2 YNNKEL (reference sequence). The CDR3 spans 15 residues. The CDR3 here is CASSLRLPTGETQYF. The CDR3 DNA follows: TGTGCCAGCAGCCTGCGACTCCCTACGGGGGAGACCCAGTACTTC.

The chain joins TRBV19 to TRBJ2-5; TRBD1 agrees at 7 bases. Germline assignment: CDR1 LNHDA and CDR2 SQIVND (reference sequence). This CDR3 has 15 amino acids. V dropped 4 bases and J dropped 4; count of bases not matched to a gene: 9. The CDR3 DNA reads as TGTGCCAGTAGTACCGGGACAGTACCCCGAGAGACCCAGTACTTC. Translated, it gives CASSTGTVPRETQYF. The full variable domain, rest sourced from reference TRBV19 and TRBJ2-5, is DGGITQSPKYLFRKEGQNVTLSCEQNLNHDAMYWYRQDPGQGLRLIYYSQIVNDFQKGDIAEGYSVSREKKESFPLTVTSAQKNPTAFYLCASSTGTVPRETQYFGPGTRLLVL.

The chain employs TRBV5-6 and TRBJ2-7; D may be TRBD1 or TRBD2 (6 bases each). This CDR3 is 18 amino acids long. Germline CDR1 and CDR2: SGHDT and YYEEEE. V lost 4 bases to trimming and J lost 2 bases, with 25 bases between them. The DNA for the CDR3 is TGTGCCAGCAGCAACGTCGTTGGGGGTTACAGGGAGGCCTACGAGCAGTACTTC. Translation: CASSNVVGGYREAYEQYF.

The genes are TRBV6-5 and TRBJ1-1; 8 nucleotides line up with TRBD1. J lost 6 bases, V lost 6 bases, and 3 bases had no gene match. The CDR3 runs 12 residues. Looked up from germline, CDR1 is MNHEY and CDR2 is SVGAGI. The CDR3 spells CASRQGGAEAFF. The DNA of the CDR3 is TGTGCCAGCAGACAGGGGGGGGCTGAAGCTTTCTTT.

The J gene is TRBJ1-1, the V gene TRBV7-9; D gene ambiguous. CDR3 length: 12 amino acids. V was clipped by 5 bases and J by 3 bases, with 7 bases between them. CDR1 and CDR2 from the germline V gene are SEHNR and FQNEAQ (reference sequence). CDR3 amino acids: CASSILDTEAFF. In DNA form, the CDR3 reads TGTGCCAGCAGCATTCTGGACACTGAAGCTTTCTTT.

The chain employs TRBV6-2 or TRBV6-3 and TRBJ1-1, with D uncertain. V was pared by 6 bases and J by 5 bases, with 10 bases between. The V gene's germline CDR1 is MNHEY and CDR2 SVGEGT. CDR3 length: 12 amino acids. The chain's CDR3 is CASSDHQTEAFF. The CDR3 nucleotides read TGTGCCAGCAGCGACCATCAAACTGAAGCTTTCTTT.

This clone was detected many times. This chain links TRBV7-2 with TRBJ1-3; 12 bases match TRBD1. The CDR3 runs 16 residues. The V and J ends lost 5 bases and 4 bases, in that order; junction bases with no gene match: 6. Germline lookup yields CDR1 SGHTA and CDR2 FQGNSA. CDR3 in DNA: TGTGCCAGCAGCCAAGGAGGGACAGGGGGCGGAAACACCATATATTTT. Encoded protein: CASSQGGTGGGNTIYF. The whole variable domain, remainder taken from reference TRBV7-2 and TRBJ1-3, is GAGVSQSPSNKVTEKGKDVELRCDPISGHTALYWYRQSLGQGLEFLIYFQGNSAPDKSGLPSDRFSAERTGGSVSTLTIQRTQQEDSAVYLCASSQGGTGGGNTIYFGEGSWLTVV.

The chain uses TRBV4-1 and TRBJ2-1; D is ambiguous. The CDR3 is 19 amino acids. V was pared by 1 base and J by 4 bases, with 23 bases between. Per the germline V gene, CDR1 is MGHRA and CDR2 is YSYEKL. The CDR3 bases are TGCGCCAGCAGCCAAGGAGATCCTGCCATGGGGTCCCCTTACAATGAGCAGTTCTTC. It translates to CASSQGDPAMGSPYNEQFF.

This clone was observed a single time. The genes are TRBV6-6 and TRBJ2-5; 11 nucleotides align to TRBD2. Germline assignment: CDR1 MNHNY and CDR2 SVGAGI (reference sequence). V lost 2 bases and J lost 5; bases outside the gene matches: 7. This CDR3 comprises 16 residues. The CDR3, as DNA: TGTGCCAGCAGTTACGAACTAGCGGGGGCCGGGGAGACCCAGTACTTC. This gives the protein CASSYELAGAGETQYF.

The V call is TRBV6-6, the J call TRBJ1-2; D unresolved. Trimming left V 5 bases short and J 4 bases short, with 20 bases between. Germline V lookup: CDR1 MNHNY, CDR2 SVGAGI (reference sequence). This CDR3 has 16 residues. In DNA form, the CDR3 reads TGTGCCAGCAGTCACGCCAGGTGGGCCTCCGTCTATGGCTACACCTTC. Protein: CASSHARWASVYGYTF.

The chain has TRBV4-3 and TRBJ1-2; D unresolved. The CDR3 is 16 residues long. CDR1 and CDR2 from the germline V gene are LGHNA and YSLEER. Deletions cut 0 bases from V and 4 bases from J, with 15 bases between. The CDR3 spells CASSQDPRDDSYGYTF. The CDR3 coding sequence is TGCGCCAGCAGCCAAGATCCTCGGGATGACTCCTATGGCTACACCTTC.

The chain couples TRBV6-5 to TRBJ2-1; no firm D call. This CDR3 has 15 amino acids. V lost 7 bases and J 6 bases, leaving 19 bases between the germline ends. Germline V gives CDR1 MNHEY, CDR2 SVGAGI. The CDR3, as DNA: TGTGCCAGCACTCTCTCAAACATCGCTTTCAATGAGCAGTTCTTC. As protein: CASTLSNIAFNEQFF.

The V and J genes are TRBV11-2 and TRBJ2-2, with 8 bases that match TRBD1. The CDR3 is 15 amino acids. Per the germline V gene, CDR1 is SGHAT and CDR2 is FQNNGV. Trimming at V came to 8 bases and at J to 4 bases, leaving 9 bases not matched to a gene. The CDR3 here is CASSKQGAGTGELFF. CDR3 DNA sequence: TGTGCCAGCTCAAAGCAGGGGGCGGGCACCGGGGAGCTGTTTTTT.

This sequence joins TRBV7-2 and TRBJ2-7, with TRBD1 identical over 11 bases. The CDR3 loop spans 15 amino acids. Germline CDR1 is SGHTA and CDR2 is FQGNSA. V was clipped by 2 bases and J by 6 bases; unmatched bases: 6. CDR3 residues: CASSLLAGTGGEQYF. CDR3 nucleotide sequence: TGTGCCAGCAGCTTACTGGCCGGGACAGGGGGCGAGCAGTACTTC.

CDR3 protein: CAWSVPGQGITGELFF. The CDR3 nucleotides read TGTGCCTGGAGTGTACCGGGACAGGGTATCACCGGGGAGCTGTTTTTT. The chain recombines TRBV30 with TRBJ2-2; 9 bases agree with TRBD1. V dropped 0 bases and J dropped 4; count of bases not matched to a gene: 6. Germline loops: CDR1 GTSNPN, CDR2 SVGIG (reference sequence). The CDR3 is 16 amino acids.

V and J are TRBV4-3 and TRBJ1-4; a possible D gene is TRBD1 (5 bases). CDR1 and CDR2 from the germline V gene are LGHNA and YSLEER. V lost 3 bases to trimming and J lost 5 bases, with 16 bases between them. This CDR3 spans 16 amino acids. The CDR3 DNA reads as TGCGCCAGCAGCCAGACCCCCGGGACCAAGAATGAAAAACTGTTTTTT. Encoded protein: CASSQTPGTKNEKLFF.

The chain carries TRBV7-8 and TRBJ2-2; D is possibly TRBD1 or TRBD2 (5 bases each). This CDR3 is 13 amino acids long. CDR1 and CDR2 (germline): SGHVS, FQNEAQ. V shed 5 bases and J shed 7 bases, with 11 bases lying between them. In nucleotides, the CDR3 is TGTGCCAGCAGCCGAGGGGTAGGCGGGGAGCTGTTTTTT. Translated: CASSRGVGGELFF. The entire variable domain, with the rest obtained from reference TRBV7-8 and TRBJ2-2, is as follows: GAGVSQSPRYKVAKRGQDVALRCDPISGHVSLFWYQQALGQGPEFLTYFQNEAQLDKSGLPSDRFFAERPEGSVSTLKIQRTQQEDSAVYLCASSRGVGGELFFGEGSRLTVL.

CDR3 region: CASSIGLTNSYNEQFF. The CDR3 nucleotides are TGTGCCAGTAGTATAGGTTTGACTAACTCCTACAATGAGCAGTTCTTC. This sequence joins TRBV19 and TRBJ2-1; D is possibly TRBD2 (5 bases). V was cut by 1 base and J by 0 bases, with 10 bases left in between. The germline CDR1 and CDR2 sequences are LNHDA and SQIVND (reference sequence). CDR3 length: 16 amino acids.

This clone came up once. The V and J genes are TRBV7-2 and TRBJ2-3; 9 bases align to TRBD2. Trimming at V came to 5 bases and at J to 2 bases, leaving 8 bases not matched to a gene. The CDR3 is made up of 16 amino acids. CDR1 and CDR2 from the germline V gene are SGHTA and FQGNSA. This CDR3 is CASSVRLAANTDTQYF. CDR3 nucleotides: TGTGCCAGCAGCGTTCGACTAGCGGCTAACACAGATACGCAGTATTTT.